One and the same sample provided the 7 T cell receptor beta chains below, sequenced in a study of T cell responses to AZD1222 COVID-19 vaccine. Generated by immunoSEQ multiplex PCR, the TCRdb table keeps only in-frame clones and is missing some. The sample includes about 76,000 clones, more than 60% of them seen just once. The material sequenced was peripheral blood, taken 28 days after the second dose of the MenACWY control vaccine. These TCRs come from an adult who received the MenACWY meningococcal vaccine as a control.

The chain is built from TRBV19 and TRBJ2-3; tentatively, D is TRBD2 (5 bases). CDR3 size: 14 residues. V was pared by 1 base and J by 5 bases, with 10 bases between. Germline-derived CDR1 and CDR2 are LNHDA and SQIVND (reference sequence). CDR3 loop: CASSIAARGDTQYF. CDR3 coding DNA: TGTGCCAGTAGTATAGCGGCACGGGGAGATACGCAGTATTTT. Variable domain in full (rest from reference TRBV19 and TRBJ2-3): DGGITQSPKYLFRKEGQNVTLSCEQNLNHDAMYWYRQDPGQGLRLIYYSQIVNDFQKGDIAEGYSVSREKKESFPLTVTSAQKNPTAFYLCASSIAARGDTQYFGPGTRLTVL.

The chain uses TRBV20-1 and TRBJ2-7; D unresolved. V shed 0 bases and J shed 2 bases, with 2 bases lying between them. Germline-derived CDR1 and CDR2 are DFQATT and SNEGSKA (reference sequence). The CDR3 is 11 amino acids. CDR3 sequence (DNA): TGCAGTGCTAGAGATGCCTACGAGCAGTACTTC. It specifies CSARDAYEQYF.

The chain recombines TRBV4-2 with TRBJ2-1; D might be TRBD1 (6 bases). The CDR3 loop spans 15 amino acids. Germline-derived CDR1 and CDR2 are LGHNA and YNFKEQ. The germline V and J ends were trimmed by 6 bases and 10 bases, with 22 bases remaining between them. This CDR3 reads CASSLGLNRVGEQFF. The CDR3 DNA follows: TGTGCCAGCAGTCTCGGGCTAAACAGGGTTGGAGAGCAGTTCTTC.

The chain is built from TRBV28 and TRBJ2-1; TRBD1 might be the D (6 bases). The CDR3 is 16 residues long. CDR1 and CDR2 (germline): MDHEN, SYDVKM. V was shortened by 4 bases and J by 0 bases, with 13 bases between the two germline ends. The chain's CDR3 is CASSSPDSSSYNEQFF. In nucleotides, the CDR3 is TGTGCCAGCAGTTCGCCGGACAGTAGCTCCTACAATGAGCAGTTCTTC.

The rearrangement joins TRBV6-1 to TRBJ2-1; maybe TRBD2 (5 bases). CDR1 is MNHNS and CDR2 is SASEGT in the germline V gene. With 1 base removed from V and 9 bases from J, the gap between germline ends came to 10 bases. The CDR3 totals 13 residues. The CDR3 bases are TGTGCCAGCAGTGAAGTCCTCGGGGTTGAGCAGTTCTTC. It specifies CASSEVLGVEQFF.

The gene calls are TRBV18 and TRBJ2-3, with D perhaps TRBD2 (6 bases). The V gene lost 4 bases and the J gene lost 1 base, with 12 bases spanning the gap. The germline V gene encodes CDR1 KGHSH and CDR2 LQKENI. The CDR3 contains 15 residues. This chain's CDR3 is CASSLATGGTDTQYF. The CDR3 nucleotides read TGTGCCAGCTCACTGGCGACGGGGGGCACAGATACGCAGTATTTT.

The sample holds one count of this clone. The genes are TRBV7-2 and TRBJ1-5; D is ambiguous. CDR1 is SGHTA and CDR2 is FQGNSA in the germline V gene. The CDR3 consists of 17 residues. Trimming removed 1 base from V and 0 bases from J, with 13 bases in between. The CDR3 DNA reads TGTGCCAGCAGCTTAGATTCAGGACGGTATAGCAATCAGCCCCAGCATTTT. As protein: CASSLDSGRYSNQPQHF.